These 8 T cell receptor beta chains came from one sample sequenced in a study of blood T cell repertoires in COVID-19. Using immunoSEQ multiplex PCR, the repertoire was profiled, and TCRdb retains in-frame clones only, with some absent. The sample has roughly 250,000 clones; about three quarters are singletons. Sequencing was done on a sample of peripheral blood. These receptors came from a woman older than 75 with acute or convalescent COVID-19.

The DNA for the CDR3 is TGTGCCAGCAGCTTTCGAGCGGGAGAGACCCAAGAGACCCAGTACTTC. It is translated as CASSFRAGETQETQYF. The rearrangement uses TRBV5-5 and TRBJ2-5, with 8 bases lining up with TRBD2. This CDR3 is built from 16 residues. In germline, CDR1 is SGHKS, CDR2 YYEKEE (reference sequence). V gave up 2 bases and J gave up 1 base; unmatched junction bases: 7.

This sequence joins TRBV6-5 and TRBJ2-1, with 7 nucleotides matching TRBD1. With 6 bases clipped from V and 6 bases from J, the junction kept 5 bases outside the gene matches. CDR3 length equals 13 residues. CDR1 is MNHEY and CDR2 is SVGAGI in the germline V gene. The DNA for the CDR3 is TGTGCCAGCAGGGAGACAGGGACCAATGAGCAGTTCTTC. This translates into CASRETGTNEQFF.

The chain has TRBV5-1 and TRBJ2-3; D may be TRBD1 (6 bases). V was shortened by 4 bases and J by 3 bases, with 15 bases between the two germline ends. CDR1 and CDR2 from the germline V gene are SGHRS and YFSETQ. This CDR3 has 15 amino acids. In nucleotides, the CDR3 is TGCGCCAGCAGCCCCGGACAGTTGGTGACAGATACGCAGTATTTT. It codes for CASSPGQLVTDTQYF.

This clone was observed a few times. The chain uses TRBV19 and TRBJ1-5, with D unresolved. The CDR3 has 15 residues. V lost 3 bases, J lost 6 bases, and 15 bases lay in between. Germline-derived CDR1 and CDR2 are LNHDA and SQIVND (reference sequence). The CDR3 sequence: CASSMGWERSQPQHF. Written as DNA, the CDR3 is TGTGCCAGTAGTATGGGCTGGGAGCGGTCTCAGCCCCAGCATTTT.

V and J are TRBV3-1 (or the pseudogene TRBV3-2) and TRBJ2-3, with TRBD2 identical over 9 bases. Germline values: CDR1 LGHDT, CDR2 YNNKEL (reference sequence). V trimming: 2 bases; J trimming: 2 bases; junction bases outside the gene matches: 5. CDR3 size: 16 residues. The CDR3 DNA reads TGTGCCAGCAGCCAAAAAGCGGGGGGACACACAGATACGCAGTATTTT. This codes for CASSQKAGGHTDTQYF.

The chain recombines TRBV29-1 with TRBJ2-1, with D unresolved. CDR1 is SQVTM and CDR2 is ANQGSEA in the germline V gene. V lost 7 bases to trimming and J lost 7 bases, with 23 bases between them. The CDR3 has 15 amino acids. The CDR3 coding sequence is TGCAGCGGACGCCTAGGCGCGGCTGCTGGGAATGAGCAGTTCTTC. This sequence encodes CSGRLGAAAGNEQFF.

The V and J genes are TRBV11-2 and TRBJ2-5; TRBD1 aligns across 8 bases. The CDR3 runs 14 residues. CDR1 and CDR2 from the germline V gene are SGHAT and FQNNGV. Losses at the gene ends were 5 bases for V and 4 bases for J; bases not matched to a gene: 6. The CDR3, as DNA: TGTGCCAGCAGCCCAACGACAGGGGCAGAGACCCAGTACTTC. As protein: CASSPTTGAETQYF. Variable domain in full (rest from reference TRBV11-2 and TRBJ2-5): EAGVAQSPRYKIIEKRQSVAFWCNPISGHATLYWYQQILGQGPKLLIQFQNNGVVDDSQLPKDRFSAERLKGVDSTLKIQPAKLEDSAVYLCASSPTTGAETQYFGPGTRLLVL.

The DNA for the CDR3 is TGTGCCAGCAGCCGCAGACAGGGCAATATGATGGAGACCCAGTACTTC. Protein sequence: CASSRRQGNMMETQYF. The chain couples TRBV3-1 (or the pseudogene TRBV3-2) to TRBJ2-5; 7 bases are shared with TRBD1. CDR3 length: 16 amino acids. V shed 4 bases, J shed 5 bases, and the junction held 13 bases outside the gene matches. Germline V gene lookup returns CDR1 LGHDT and CDR2 YNNKEL (reference sequence).